The 15 T cell receptor beta chains presented below share a single source sample, sequenced in a study of cytomegalovirus exposure and HLA in healthy donors. PCR used 60 Vbeta primers and 13 Jbeta primers. Generated by immunoSEQ multiplex PCR, the TCRdb table keeps only in-frame clones and is missing some. Of around 190,000 clones listed, 65% to 90% were seen once; the top ten hold roughly 0.34%. The sequenced material came from PBMCs. The source of these receptors is a woman in her 30s in good health and CMV-seronegative.

The J gene is TRBJ2-7, the V gene TRBV19, with a possible D match to TRBD2 (6 bases). Germline V gene data show CDR1 as LNHDA and CDR2 as SQIVND (reference sequence). Deletions cut 5 bases from V and 0 bases from J, with 17 bases between. CDR3 length equals 16 residues. The CDR3 sequence is CASSSTGTRTSYEQYF. DNA for the CDR3: TGTGCCAGTAGTTCAACCGGGACTCGCACCTCCTACGAGCAGTACTTC.

The V gene is TRBV10-3, the J gene TRBJ1-3, with 10 bases matching TRBD1. The CDR3 is 14 amino acids. Unmatched junction bases numbered 7, after V lost 6 bases and J lost 8 bases. The germline gives CDR1 ENHRY, CDR2 SYGVKD. In DNA, the CDR3 is TGTGCCATCAGCGGGACAGGGGAATGGGACACCATATATTTT. Protein sequence: CAISGTGEWDTIYF.

In its sample, this clone was seen once. The genes are TRBV15 and TRBJ2-7; 9 positions agree with TRBD2. Germline-derived CDR1 and CDR2 are LNHNV and YYDKDF (reference sequence). V trimming: 0 bases; J trimming: 7 bases; junction bases outside the gene matches: 10. The CDR3 sequence is 16 residues long. CDR3: CATSRDGGLAAGEQYF. The CDR3 coding sequence is TGTGCCACCAGCAGAGATGGGGGACTAGCCGCGGGGGAGCAGTACTTC.

This chain links TRBV7-9 with TRBJ1-2; 7 bases are a match to TRBD1. Germline V gene sequence: CDR1 SEHNR, CDR2 FQNEAQ (reference sequence). The V and J ends lost 2 bases and 4 bases, in that order; junction bases with no gene match: 4. The CDR3 has 14 amino acids. CDR3 residues: CASSLNRGGYGYTF. DNA for the CDR3: TGTGCCAGCAGCTTAAACAGGGGAGGCTATGGCTACACCTTC.

This clone was seen more than once but under ten times. The chain has TRBV5-4 and TRBJ2-7, with 7 bases fitting TRBD2. V was clipped by 2 bases and J by 3 bases; unmatched bases: 5. Germline values: CDR1 SGHNT, CDR2 YYREEE (reference sequence). The CDR3 totals 14 residues. In DNA form, the CDR3 reads TGTGCCAGCAGCTTACCGGGGGGTCGCTACGAGCAGTACTTC. It codes for CASSLPGGRYEQYF.

J is TRBJ1-5 and V is TRBV5-1; possibly TRBD1 for D (6 bases). Germline lookup yields CDR1 SGHRS and CDR2 YFSETQ. CDR3 length: 15 amino acids. The V end was cut by 1 base, the J end by 0 bases, with 8 bases between. The CDR3 sequence is CASSLQGNSNQPQHF. The CDR3, as DNA: TGCGCCAGCAGCTTGCAGGGGAATAGCAATCAGCCCCAGCATTTT. The entire variable domain, with the rest obtained from reference TRBV5-1 and TRBJ1-5, is as follows: KAGVTQTPRYLIKTRGQQVTLSCSPISGHRSVSWYQQTPGQGLQFLFEYFSETQRNKGNFPGRFSGRQFSNSRSEMNVSTLELGDSALYLCASSLQGNSNQPQHFGDGTRLSIL.

The chain carries TRBV5-6 and TRBJ1-3; TRBD1 aligns across 8 bases. V shed 2 bases and J 1 base; nucleotides not matched to a gene: 5. Germline V gives CDR1 SGHDT, CDR2 YYEEEE. The CDR3 has 16 amino acids. Here the CDR3 reads CASSFLGQDSGNTIYF. CDR3 sequence (DNA): TGTGCCAGCAGCTTTCTGGGACAGGATTCTGGAAACACCATATATTTT.

This clone was seen a handful of times. One junction end disagrees with the germline gene, perhaps due to a read error. V usage is TRBV5-1 and J usage is TRBJ2-6; D gene ambiguous. The germline V gene encodes CDR1 SGHRS and CDR2 YFSETQ. CDR3 length: 17 amino acids. The CDR3 reads CASSLDHSDSGANVLTF. DNA of the CDR3: TGCGCCAGCAGTTTGGACCATTCAGACTCTGGGGCCAACGTCCTGACTTTC.

The rearrangement links TRBV19 to TRBJ1-2; 10 nucleotides match TRBD1. Germline-derived CDR1 and CDR2 are LNHDA and SQIVND (reference sequence). The CDR3 length is 13 residues. The ends lost 7 bases at V and 7 bases at J; junction bases unmatched: 6. CDR3 in DNA: TGTGCCAGTATCCCGGGACAGGGGTTTGGCTACACCTTC. Its translation: CASIPGQGFGYTF.

The chain's CDR3 is CASSISGGPDTQYF. The CDR3 region has the DNA TGTGCCAGTAGTATCAGCGGGGGCCCAGATACGCAGTATTTT. This rearrangement joins TRBV19 to TRBJ2-3; TRBD2 matches 8 bases. In germline, CDR1 is LNHDA, CDR2 SQIVND (reference sequence). Trimming removed 3 bases from V and 4 bases from J; junction bases left unmatched: 3. This CDR3 spans 14 amino acids.

This clone has more than one count but fewer than ten. This chain joins TRBV10-3 and TRBJ1-1; D is perhaps TRBD1 (6 bases). Germline V lookup: CDR1 ENHRY, CDR2 SYGVKD. V was shortened by 0 bases and J by 3 bases, with 8 bases between the two germline ends. The CDR3 is 14 amino acids. The CDR3: CAISESYRDTEAFF. The DNA of the CDR3 is TGTGCCATCAGTGAGTCGTACAGGGACACTGAAGCTTTCTTT.

J is TRBJ2-5 and V is TRBV11-1; possibly TRBD2 for D (6 bases). The end of the DNA fits TRBJ2-7 better, so the J call may be wrong. The CDR3 extends over 14 amino acids. Germline CDR1 SGHAT, CDR2 FQDESV (reference sequence). CDR3 sequence: CASTPEGASNEQYF. The CDR3, as DNA: TGTGCCAGCACCCCGGAGGGAGCCAGCAACGAGCAGTACTTC.

The table lists this clone with a count of one. This sequence joins TRBV5-1 and TRBJ2-2; 9 nucleotides match TRBD2. Trimming cost V 4 bases and J 3 bases; bases outside gene matches: 13. Germline CDR1 and CDR2: SGHRS and YFSETQ. The CDR3 is 18 residues long. Here the CDR3 DNA reads TGCGCCAGCAGCGGGAGGACTAGCGTGTTCGGGGACACCGGGGAGCTGTTTTTT. Its translation is CASSGRTSVFGDTGELFF.

This chain connects TRBV5-1 to TRBJ2-2; 8 nucleotides align to TRBD2. The CDR3 totals 16 residues. Per the germline V gene, CDR1 is SGHRS and CDR2 is YFSETQ. The V and J ends lost 0 bases and 1 base, in that order; junction bases with no gene match: 2. The CDR3 DNA sequence: TGCGCCAGCAGCTTGGTGCTAGCGGGGAACACCGGGGAGCTGTTTTTT. Protein product: CASSLVLAGNTGELFF.

The chain uses TRBV7-9 and TRBJ1-4; D gene uncertain. There are 14 residues in the CDR3. Trimming stripped 5 bases from V and 10 bases from J, with 17 bases between. Germline lookup yields CDR1 SEHNR and CDR2 FQNEAQ (reference sequence). CDR3 protein: CASSKRVGGGKLFF. CDR3 in DNA: TGTGCCAGCAGCAAGAGGGTGGGAGGCGGAAAACTGTTTTTT.